The 18 T cell receptor beta chains given below trace back to one sample, sequenced in a study of blood T cell repertoires in COVID-19. Sequencing used immunoSEQ multiplex PCR; TCRdb keeps in-frame clones, though not all of them. The table lists some 190,000 clones, 82% of them singletons. Specimen: peripheral blood. Receptor source: a woman of 80 years or more with active or convalescent COVID-19.

The chain carries TRBV6-1 and TRBJ1-2; 7 bases are a match to TRBD1. Germline V gene sequence: CDR1 MNHNS, CDR2 SASEGT. The V segment lost 2 bases and the J segment 4 bases; nucleotides outside the gene matches: 4. This CDR3 has 14 amino acids. CDR3 loop: CASSEQSGGYGYTF. CDR3 sequence (DNA): TGTGCCAGCAGTGAACAGTCAGGGGGCTATGGCTACACCTTC.

The V gene is TRBV19, the J gene TRBJ1-5; 9 bases are shared with TRBD1. With 2 bases clipped from V and 2 bases from J, the junction kept 10 bases outside the gene matches. Germline V gene data show CDR1 as LNHDA and CDR2 as SQIVND (reference sequence). This CDR3 is 18 amino acids long. CDR3 DNA: TGTGCCAGTAGTATAAGCCTCTGGGACAGGGAGGGCAATCAGCCCCAGCATTTT. Translating gives CASSISLWDREGNQPQHF.

This chain connects TRBV9 to TRBJ1-1; 8 bases line up with TRBD1. CDR3 size: 18 residues. After removal of 0 bases from V and 1 base from J, the junction contained 11 bases not matched to a gene. Germline loops: CDR1 SGDLS, CDR2 YYNGEE. The CDR3 nucleotides are TGTGCCAGCAGCGTAGCTTCGACAGGGGAGTTTACGAACACTGAAGCTTTCTTT. Translating gives CASSVASTGEFTNTEAFF.

This clone appeared once. V and J are TRBV6-6 and TRBJ2-7; possible D gene TRBD2, 6 bases. The CDR3 consists of 13 residues. V was trimmed by 4 bases and J by 2 bases, leaving 9 bases between them. Germline CDR1 MNHNY, CDR2 SVGAGI (reference sequence). CDR3 DNA: TGTGCCAGCAGTTTCCTAGCGACCTACGAGCAGTACTTC. Its protein product is CASSFLATYEQYF.

In its sample, this clone was seen a few times. J is TRBJ2-5 and V is TRBV7-2; a possible D gene is TRBD2 (6 bases). This CDR3 is built from 16 residues. V was shortened by 2 bases and J by 7 bases, with 20 bases between the two germline ends. The germline gives CDR1 SGHTA, CDR2 FQGNSA. The CDR3 nucleotides read TGTGCCAGCAGCTTAAGGGGCGGGGTGACCCGGGGGACCCAGTACTTC. Translated: CASSLRGGVTRGTQYF. Full variable domain (missing parts from reference TRBV7-2 and TRBJ2-5): GAGVSQSPSNKVTEKGKDVELRCDPISGHTALYWYRQSLGQGLEFLIYFQGNSAPDKSGLPSDRFSAERTGGSVSTLTIQRTQQEDSAVYLCASSLRGGVTRGTQYFGPGTRLLVL.

The CDR3 DNA follows: TGTGCCAGCTCCGTCCGGGTCAACACTGAAGCTTTCTTT. Its protein is CASSVRVNTEAFF. The V and J genes are TRBV18 and TRBJ1-1, with D uncertain. CDR1 and CDR2 from the germline V gene are KGHSH and LQKENI. The ends were cut back, 6 bases at V and 2 bases at J, with 10 bases in the middle. The CDR3 runs to 13 residues.

The chain joins TRBV7-9 to TRBJ1-2; D call uncertain. V lost 4 bases to trimming and J lost 8 bases, with 14 bases between them. The germline V gene has CDR1 SEHNR and CDR2 FQNEAQ (reference sequence). CDR3 size: 13 residues. The CDR3 here is CASSSQAREGYTF. DNA of the CDR3: TGTGCCAGCAGCTCCCAGGCAAGGGAGGGCTACACCTTC.

The genes are TRBV7-8 and TRBJ1-2; the D is unclear. CDR3 length equals 15 residues. With 1 base removed from V and 0 bases from J, the gap between germline ends came to 9 bases. Germline values: CDR1 SGHVS, CDR2 FQNEAQ. The CDR3 loop reads CASSLVGDTNYGYTF. CDR3 sequence (DNA): TGTGCCAGCAGCTTAGTAGGAGATACTAACTATGGCTACACCTTC.

V is TRBV3-1 (or the pseudogene TRBV3-2) and J is TRBJ2-7; 11 nucleotides line up with TRBD2. The germline CDR1 and CDR2 sequences are LGHDT and YNNKEL (reference sequence). With V trimmed by 4 bases and J by 7 bases, 6 bases remained unmatched. CDR3 length equals 14 residues. This chain's CDR3 is CASSLAGGFQEQYF. The CDR3 nucleotides read TGTGCCAGCAGCCTAGCGGGAGGGTTTCAAGAGCAGTACTTC.

The chain carries TRBV30 and TRBJ1-2, with 7 bases fitting TRBD1. Germline CDR1 reads GTSNPN; CDR2 reads SVGIG (reference sequence). The CDR3 consists of 13 residues. V gave up 2 bases and J gave up 8 bases; unmatched junction bases: 8. In DNA, the CDR3 is TGTGCCTGGAGTAGCAAGGGGGCGGGCGGCTACACCTTC. As protein: CAWSSKGAGGYTF. Drawing the rest from reference TRBV30 and TRBJ1-2, the complete variable domain is SQTIHQWPATLVQPVGSPLSLECTVEGTSNPNLYWYRQAAGRGLQLLFYSVGIGQISSEVPQNLSASRPQDRQFILSSKKLLLSDSGFYLCAWSSKGAGGYTFGSGTRLTVV.

The V and J genes are TRBV5-1 and TRBJ1-5; D remains unclear. The CDR3 consists of 14 residues. With 0 bases removed from V and 6 bases from J, the gap between germline ends came to 10 bases. Germline V lookup: CDR1 SGHRS, CDR2 YFSETQ. The CDR3 bases are TGCGCCAGCAGCTTGGACGGGTATTCTCAGCCCCAGCATTTT. Its translation is CASSLDGYSQPQHF.

The chain employs TRBV5-1 and TRBJ2-7; 9 positions match TRBD1. After removal of 2 bases from V and 6 bases from J, the junction contained 9 bases not matched to a gene. The CDR3 has 15 residues. Germline loops: CDR1 SGHRS, CDR2 YFSETQ. The CDR3 sequence is CASSFTGQGPSEQYF. The CDR3 DNA reads as TGCGCCAGCAGCTTCACGGGACAGGGTCCCTCCGAGCAGTACTTC.

This chain uses TRBV10-1 with TRBJ1-5; the D gene is possibly TRBD1 (6 bases). Trimming took 4 bases from V and 4 from J, leaving 8 bases between them. The CDR3 is made up of 13 amino acids. The V gene's germline CDR1 is WNHNN and CDR2 SYGVQD (reference sequence). The CDR3 DNA reads TGCGCCAGCAGTGTAACAGGGAATCAGCCCCAGCATTTT. Amino acids: CASSVTGNQPQHF.

The chain uses TRBV29-1 and TRBJ2-3; 14 positions match TRBD2. Germline V gene data show CDR1 as SQVTM and CDR2 as ANQGSEA. Losses at the gene ends were 7 bases for V and 6 bases for J; bases not matched to a gene: 6. The CDR3 is made up of 14 amino acids. In DNA, the CDR3 is TGCAGCGCAGGACTAGCGGGAGGTGTGGATACGCAGTATTTT. It codes for CSAGLAGGVDTQYF.

V is TRBV30 and J is TRBJ2-7; D uncertain. The CDR3 is 12 amino acids. Trimming removed 0 bases from V and 1 base from J, with 4 bases in between. Germline values: CDR1 GTSNPN, CDR2 SVGIG (reference sequence). This CDR3 is CAWSVASYEQYF. CDR3 nucleotide sequence: TGTGCCTGGAGTGTCGCGTCCTACGAGCAGTACTTC.

This clone was picked up a small number of times. The chain combines TRBV11-2 with TRBJ2-2; D is ambiguous. The CDR3 is made up of 13 amino acids. The germline V and J ends were trimmed by 4 bases and 0 bases, with 3 bases remaining between them. CDR1 is SGHAT and CDR2 is FQNNGV in the germline V gene. The CDR3 spells CASSSANTGELFF. In nucleotides, the CDR3 is TGTGCCAGCAGCTCGGCGAACACCGGGGAGCTGTTTTTT.

The chain recombines TRBV7-9 with TRBJ2-3; D might be TRBD1 (6 bases). V lost 0 bases and J lost 3, with 7 bases in between. In germline, CDR1 is SEHNR, CDR2 FQNEAQ (reference sequence). This CDR3 has 14 residues. The CDR3 region has the DNA TGTGCCAGCAGCTTAGCTGACAGGACAGATACGCAGTATTTT. Translated, it gives CASSLADRTDTQYF.

The V gene is TRBV27, the J gene TRBJ1-5; the match to TRBD1 covers 7 bases. The junction had 5 bases not matched to a gene; V was cut back by 5 bases and J by 4 bases. From germline, CDR1 is MNHEY and CDR2 SMNVEV (reference sequence). CDR3 length: 14 residues. The CDR3 spells CASSPGQPNQPQHF. The CDR3 DNA sequence: TGTGCCAGCAGTCCGGGACAGCCAAATCAGCCCCAGCATTTT.